Below are 23 T cell receptor beta chains sequenced from a single sample in a study of T cell repertoires in cytomegalovirus infection. Their antigen targets remain unknown. TCRdb reanalysed the reads using MiXCR and keeps one entry per CDR3 protein. The sample carries approximately 89,000 distinct CDR3 sequences, 20% to 30% recorded once. The starting material was CD8+ T cells from cultured PBMCs, obtained from culture after CMV antigen stimulation. These receptors all stem from a human donor in good health (CMV status not recorded). Some clones in this sample may be carry-over from other donors' samples.

There are many counts of this clonotype. The CDR3: CASSLGSGKAFF. In nucleotides, the CDR3 is TGTGCCAGCAGCTTAGGCTCAGGGAAAGCTTTCTTT. The V gene is TRBV7-8, the J gene TRBJ1-1; TRBD1 might be the D (5 bases). Trimming shortened V by 1 base and J by 9 bases, and 9 bases separated the two germline ends. Germline V gene sequence: CDR1 SGHVS, CDR2 FQNEAQ. The CDR3 has 12 residues.

The chain uses TRBV5-6 and TRBJ1-1; no definite D call. V shed 0 bases and J shed 4 bases, with 10 bases lying between them. CDR3 length equals 14 residues. Germline-derived CDR1 and CDR2 are SGHDT and YYEEEE. The CDR3 reads CASSLAGTATEAFF. Written as DNA, the CDR3 is TGTGCCAGCAGCTTGGCTGGTACAGCCACTGAAGCTTTCTTT.

The J gene is TRBJ2-7, the V gene TRBV19, with D unclear. The germline CDR1 and CDR2 sequences are LNHDA and SQIVND (reference sequence). V was trimmed by 5 bases and J by 9 bases, leaving 20 bases between them. The CDR3 extends over 14 amino acids. CDR3 bases: TGTGCCAGTAGTCCCTCGATCACAAGTGGGCGGCAGTACTTC. Protein sequence: CASSPSITSGRQYF.

This clonotype turned up a few times. The chain joins TRBV12-3 or TRBV12-4 to TRBJ1-5; D is perhaps TRBD1 (5 bases). Trimming removed 7 bases from V and 5 bases from J, with 15 bases in between. CDR3 length: 14 residues. The CDR3 loop reads CASNTGLRHQPQHF. In DNA, the CDR3 is TGTGCCAGCAATACGGGACTTCGGCATCAGCCCCAGCATTTT.

This clonotype occurred many times. The V and J genes are TRBV4-1 and TRBJ2-1; 9 bases fit TRBD2. The V gene's germline CDR1 is MGHRA and CDR2 YSYEKL. The CDR3 extends over 15 amino acids. After removal of 1 base from V and 3 bases from J, the junction contained 1 base not matched to a gene. The CDR3 here is CASSQGTSDYNEQFF. The DNA of the CDR3 is TGCGCCAGCAGCCAAGGGACTAGCGACTACAATGAGCAGTTCTTC.

The table lists this clonotype with many counts. This chain joins TRBV11-3 and TRBJ2-2, with unresolved D. The CDR3 loop spans 17 amino acids. V was trimmed by 0 bases and J by 7 bases, leaving 18 bases between them. Germline V CDR1 and CDR2: SGHNT, YENEEA. CDR3 nucleotide sequence: TGTGCCAGCAGCTTAGATAAAGGTGGTGGAGTTAGCGGGGAGCTGTTTTTT. Its translation is CASSLDKGGGVSGELFF.

This clonotype was recorded a few times. As DNA, the CDR3 is TGTGCCATCAGCCATCCTTCGGGGGCCCTCCCATCCTACGAGCAGTACTTC. This codes for CAISHPSGALPSYEQYF. The V gene is TRBV10-3, the J gene TRBJ2-7; D possibly matches TRBD1 or TRBD2 (6 bases each). Trimming removed 6 bases at V and 1 base at J, with 22 bases between. This CDR3 is built from 17 residues. Germline V gives CDR1 ENHRY, CDR2 SYGVKD.

Comments on this clonotype: This may come from a read error, since a much larger clone is one base off. This chain links TRBV12-3 or TRBV12-4 with TRBJ1-1; 8 nucleotides align to TRBD1. The CDR3 is made up of 14 amino acids. The chain's CDR3 is CASIPTGVNAEAFF. In nucleotides, the CDR3 is TGTGCCAGCATCCCGACAGGGGTGAACGCTGAAGCTTTCTTT.

At least ten counts were recorded for this clonotype. This chain joins TRBV7-2 and TRBJ1-6; the D gene is possibly TRBD1 (6 bases). Per the germline V gene, CDR1 is SGHTA and CDR2 is FQGNSA. Trimming stripped 1 base from V and 7 bases from J, with 11 bases between. This CDR3 is built from 15 residues. DNA for the CDR3: TGTGCCAGCAGCTTAGGCGGACAGACGAATTCACCCCTCCACTTT. This sequence encodes CASSLGGQTNSPLHF.

CDR3 nucleotides: TGTGCCAGCGGGGACGTACCCCCCTACGAGCAGTACTTC. Its translation is CASGDVPPYEQYF. The chain employs TRBV7-2 and TRBJ2-7; D tentatively reads TRBD1 or TRBD2 (5 bases each). V was trimmed by 8 bases and J by 2 bases, leaving 13 bases between them. The CDR3 is 13 amino acids. Per germline, CDR1 SGHTA and CDR2 FQGNSA.

This clonotype was counted between two and nine times. V usage is TRBV5-1 and J usage is TRBJ2-7; D gene unclear. The CDR3 runs 15 residues. V was trimmed by 1 base and J by 0 bases, leaving 11 bases between them. The germline V gene has CDR1 SGHRS and CDR2 YFSETQ. In DNA form, the CDR3 reads TGCGCCAGCAGCTTGTTTTCTCCTAGCTCCTACGAGCAGTACTTC. This translates into CASSLFSPSSYEQYF. The whole variable domain, filled in from reference TRBV5-1 and TRBJ2-7, reads KAGVTQTPRYLIKTRGQQVTLSCSPISGHRSVSWYQQTPGQGLQFLFEYFSETQRNKGNFPGRFSGRQFSNSRSEMNVSTLELGDSALYLCASSLFSPSSYEQYFGPGTRLTVT.

The CDR3 bases are TGTGCCAGCAGTCTCGGACTAGCGGGGATCCTAGGAGATACGCAGTATTTT. Its protein is CASSLGLAGILGDTQYF. The chain employs TRBV27 and TRBJ2-3, with 12 positions matching TRBD2. In germline, CDR1 is MNHEY, CDR2 SMNVEV (reference sequence). V lost 5 bases to trimming and J lost 5 bases; unmatched junction nucleotides: 11. The CDR3 length is 17 residues.

V usage is TRBV5-1 and J usage is TRBJ1-1, with a possible D match to TRBD1 (5 bases). Trimming removed 4 bases at V and 0 bases at J, with 19 bases between. Germline V gene lookup returns CDR1 SGHRS and CDR2 YFSETQ. The CDR3 extends over 17 amino acids. CDR3 sequence (DNA): TGCGCCAGCAGCCAGCGGACACGGATTCTTATGAACACTGAAGCTTTCTTT. This sequence encodes CASSQRTRILMNTEAFF.

This chain connects TRBV9 to TRBJ1-1; D gene uncertain. Germline CDR1 reads SGDLS; CDR2 reads YYNGEE. The CDR3 is made up of 16 amino acids. The germline V and J ends were trimmed by 2 bases and 0 bases, with 14 bases remaining between them. The CDR3 sequence is CASSVNIGSMNTEAFF. In nucleotides, the CDR3 is TGTGCCAGCAGCGTGAATATCGGATCAATGAACACTGAAGCTTTCTTT.

This clonotype was seen ten or more times. The chain links TRBV6-1 to TRBJ2-7; 7 bases line up with TRBD1. CDR3 length: 15 residues. After removal of 4 bases from V and 1 base from J, the junction contained 7 bases not matched to a gene. The germline CDR1 and CDR2 sequences are MNHNS and SASEGT. CDR3 DNA sequence: TGTGCCAGCAGTGCATGGGACAGTGGATCCTACGAGCAGTACTTC. It yields the protein CASSAWDSGSYEQYF.

The sample holds a few counts of this clonotype. The J gene is TRBJ1-1, the V gene TRBV20-1; TRBD1 aligns across 7 bases. The CDR3 sequence is 15 residues long. The junction had 7 bases not matched to a gene; V was cut back by 0 bases and J by 3 bases. CDR1 is DFQATT, CDR2 SNEGSKA, per germline (reference sequence). The CDR3: CSARDDREQYTEAFF. In nucleotides, the CDR3 is TGCAGTGCTAGAGATGACAGGGAGCAGTACACTGAAGCTTTCTTT.

The rearrangement joins TRBV28 to TRBJ2-7; 8 nucleotides align to TRBD1. The CDR3 has 13 residues. V lost 3 bases, J lost 4 bases, and 2 bases stayed unmatched. Germline values: CDR1 MDHEN, CDR2 SYDVKM. The CDR3: CASSLGQVYEQYF. CDR3 DNA sequence: TGTGCCAGCAGTTTGGGACAGGTTTACGAGCAGTACTTC.

J is TRBJ2-5 and V is TRBV7-9; 15 nucleotides agree with TRBD2. Trimming at V came to 3 bases and at J to 0 bases, leaving 2 bases not matched to a gene. Looked up from germline, CDR1 is SEHNR and CDR2 is FQNEAQ (reference sequence). CDR3 length equals 17 residues. The CDR3: CASSFGTSGGYQETQYF. In nucleotides, the CDR3 is TGTGCCAGCAGCTTCGGGACTAGCGGGGGGTACCAAGAGACCCAGTACTTC.

CDR3 protein: CASSYQGGGEGGYTF. The CDR3 DNA reads TGTGCCAGCAGTTACCAGGGAGGGGGCGAAGGCGGCTACACCTTC. V is TRBV6-5 and J is TRBJ1-2; TRBD1 agrees at 7 bases. V was pared by 2 bases and J by 8 bases, with 11 bases of the junction left unmatched. Germline-derived CDR1 and CDR2 are MNHEY and SVGAGI. This CDR3 has 15 amino acids.

This clonotype was found many times. The chain employs TRBV6-1 and TRBJ2-2; the D call may be TRBD1 or TRBD2 (5 bases each). The germline gives CDR1 MNHNS, CDR2 SASEGT. The V end lost 3 bases, the J end lost 3 bases, and 11 bases lay between the germline ends. The CDR3 has 15 residues. CDR3 DNA: TGTGCCAGCAGTGAGAAGTGGGGGTACACCGGGGAGCTGTTTTTT. This codes for CASSEKWGYTGELFF.

This clonotype was picked up a small number of times. The CDR3 sequence is CASSFSPIGTPLAEQFF. The CDR3 nucleotides read TGTGCCAGCAGTTTTTCGCCTATCGGGACCCCCCTCGCGGAGCAGTTCTTC. The chain carries TRBV2 and TRBJ2-1; either TRBD1 or TRBD2 may supply D (5 bases each). The CDR3 is 17 residues long. Germline V gives CDR1 SNHLY, CDR2 FYNNEI. Trimming took 5 bases from V and 10 from J, leaving 27 bases between them. The full variable domain, in which reference TRBV2 and TRBJ2-1 provide the parts outside the CDR3, is EPEVTQTPSHQVTQMGQEVILRCVPISNHLYFYWYRQILGQKVEFLVSFYNNEISEKSEIFDDQFSVERPDGSNFTLKIRSTKLEDSAMYFCASSFSPIGTPLAEQFFGPGTRLTVL.

Only a few counts were recorded for this clonotype. This chain joins TRBV30 and TRBJ2-5, with TRBD2 matching over 9 bases. V lost 0 bases and J lost 10; bases outside the gene matches: 6. The germline V gene has CDR1 GTSNPN and CDR2 SVGIG (reference sequence). The CDR3 length is 13 residues. CDR3 in amino acids: CAWSVLSGGHQYF. The CDR3 DNA reads as TGTGCCTGGAGTGTACTTAGCGGGGGCCACCAGTACTTC.

V gene TRBV9 combines with J gene TRBJ2-7, with TRBD2 identical over 9 bases. The length of the CDR3 is 14 residues. Germline V gene data show CDR1 as SGDLS and CDR2 as YYNGEE. The V gene end was trimmed by 4 bases and the J gene end by 7 bases; junction bases not matched to a gene: 9. The chain's CDR3 is CASSLGGGADEQYF. The CDR3 DNA sequence: TGTGCCAGCAGCCTTGGCGGGGGGGCCGATGAGCAGTACTTC.